A single sample is the source of the 15 T cell receptor beta chains below, sequenced in a study of molecular identifiers for immune sequencing clone quantification. Each CDR3 protein is one row after TCRdb ran MiXCR on the PCR reads. In the table there are nearly 650,000 distinct CDR3 sequences, roughly 23% of which are singletons. Sequencing was performed on naive CD8+ T cells from blood, with Jurkat cell RNA spiked in. Described subset: FACS-sorted CD8+CD4-CCR7+CD45RA+ naive T cells. The receptors here all came from a human donor in good health. Some libraries in this study had Jurkat cell RNA spiked in.

The V call is TRBV9, the J call TRBJ1-2; a weak D match, TRBD1 (5 bases). Germline loops: CDR1 SGDLS, CDR2 YYNGEE. V lost 0 bases, J lost 8 bases, and 17 bases lay in between. CDR3 length equals 15 residues. The CDR3, as DNA: TGTGCCAGCAGCGTAGTAACAGGCCACCAGGGCGGCTACACCTTC. Amino acid sequence: CASSVVTGHQGGYTF.

This clonotype has at least ten counts. The genes are TRBV7-2 and TRBJ1-1; a weak D match, TRBD1 (5 bases). Trimming pared 5 bases from V and 3 bases from J, leaving 13 bases between. CDR3 length equals 14 residues. CDR1 SGHTA and CDR2 FQGNSA come from the germline V gene. The CDR3 coding sequence is TGTGCCAGCAGCGACAGACTCTTATACACTGAAGCTTTCTTT. Encoded protein: CASSDRLLYTEAFF.

In the case of this clonotype: A clone one base away is much larger, so this may be a read error. This sequence joins TRBV13 and TRBJ1-1, with 8 bases that match TRBD1. This CDR3 has 14 residues. Germline-derived CDR1 and CDR2 are PRHDT and FYEKMQ (reference sequence). The chain's CDR3 is CANSPWTGSIEAFF. DNA of the CDR3: TGTGCCAACAGCCCCTGGACAGGGAGTATTGAAGCTTTCTTT. Full variable domain (remainder filled in from reference TRBV13 and TRBJ1-1): AAGVIQSPRHLIKEKRETATLKCYPIPRHDTVYWYQQGPGQDPQFLISFYEKMQSDKGSIPDRFSAQQFSDYHSELNMSSLELGDSALYFCANSPWTGSIEAFFGQGTRLTVV.

There are many counts of this clonotype. The rearrangement joins TRBV12-3 or TRBV12-4 to TRBJ1-1, with D unresolved. The CDR3 runs 13 residues. V was cut by 6 bases and J by 9 bases, with 17 bases left in between. The CDR3 DNA reads as TGTGCCAGCAGACCGACTACCGACGGGCAAGCTTTCTTT. This encodes CASRPTTDGQAFF.

This clonotype was seen more than once but under ten times. It may be a read error: a sequence one base away is much more abundant. This chain links TRBV3-1 with TRBJ2-2; D is unresolved. CDR3 length equals 13 residues. Germline CDR1 reads LGHDT; CDR2 reads YNNKEL (reference sequence). This CDR3 reads CVSSQNRAGELFF. The CDR3 coding sequence is TGTGTCAGCAGCCAAAACAGAGCCGGGGAGCTGTTTTTT.

This clonotype appeared once. Likely a read error: the CDR3 ends without its conserved phenylalanine or tryptophan. The rearrangement links TRBV9 to TRBJ2-7; D is uncertain. The germline CDR1 and CDR2 sequences are SGDLS and YYNGEE. V was cut by 0 bases and J by 2 bases, with 9 bases left in between. This CDR3 contains 14 residues. CDR3 protein: CASSVGDGAYEQYL. CDR3 nucleotide sequence: TGTGCCAGCAGCGTAGGGGATGGCGCCTACGAGCAGTACCTC.

The chain recombines TRBV6-5 with TRBJ2-5; the D is unclear. The length of the CDR3 is 12 residues. Germline V CDR1 and CDR2: MNHEY, SVGAGI. V dropped 8 bases and J dropped 5 bases, with 12 bases sitting between them. CDR3 region: CASAGMDETQYF. CDR3 bases: TGTGCCAGCGCAGGCATGGACGAGACCCAGTACTTC.

This clonotype appeared a few times. This chain uses TRBV9 with TRBJ1-6, with D perhaps TRBD1 (6 bases). CDR3 size: 16 residues. V was pared by 3 bases and J by 6 bases, with 16 bases between. Germline CDR1 reads SGDLS; CDR2 reads YYNGEE. The CDR3 sequence: CASSELGGGPNSPLHF. As DNA, the CDR3 is TGTGCCAGCAGCGAATTGGGAGGGGGACCTAATTCACCCCTCCACTTT. Drawing the rest from reference TRBV9 and TRBJ1-6, the complete variable domain is DSGVTQTPKHLITATGQRVTLRCSPRSGDLSVYWYQQSLDQGLQFLIQYYNGEERAKGNILERFSAQQFPDLHSELNLSSLELGDSALYFCASSELGGGPNSPLHFGNGTRLTVT.

As for this clonotype: Because the CDR3 is missing its conserved closing phenylalanine or tryptophan, this is likely a read error. The rearrangement uses TRBV10-2 and TRBJ2-5; no definite D call. V was cut by 2 bases and J by 5 bases, with 15 bases left in between. This CDR3 is built from 15 residues. Germline V gene data show CDR1 as WSHSY and CDR2 as SAAADI. CDR3 DNA: TGCGCCAGCAGTGAGACAGATGCCGGAGAGGAGACCCAGTACCTC. Its protein is CASSETDAGEETQYL.

This clonotype was detected ten times or more. The V call is TRBV28, the J call TRBJ2-5, with 7 positions matching TRBD2. Trimming removed 6 bases from V and 5 bases from J; junction bases left unmatched: 12. The CDR3 is 15 residues long. Germline CDR1 and CDR2: MDHEN and SYDVKM. The CDR3 protein is CASSRRTRGYETQYF. In nucleotides, the CDR3 is TGTGCCAGCAGCCGACGGACTAGGGGATACGAGACCCAGTACTTC.

This clonotype showed up just a few times. The chain is built from TRBV28 and TRBJ2-3; D is unresolved. The CDR3 covers 18 residues. In germline, CDR1 is MDHEN, CDR2 SYDVKM. V lost 1 base to trimming and J lost 0 bases, with 17 bases between them. CDR3 nucleotides: TGTGCCAGCAGTTTATCCCTCGCAGCCGGAGAAAGCACAGATACGCAGTATTTT. Encoded protein: CASSLSLAAGESTDTQYF.

This clonotype appeared a few times. The chain carries TRBV19 and TRBJ1-1; a possible D gene is TRBD1 (5 bases). Per germline, CDR1 LNHDA and CDR2 SQIVND (reference sequence). The length of the CDR3 is 17 residues. Trimming took off 3 bases at V and 1 base at J, with 18 bases between the two ends. As DNA, the CDR3 is TGTGCCAGTAGTATGCCGCCGGGACGGATCTCGAACACTGAAGCTTTCTTT. Translated: CASSMPPGRISNTEAFF.

The sample holds a few counts of this clonotype. V and J are TRBV9 and TRBJ1-6, with D possibly being TRBD1 (5 bases). The germline V and J ends were trimmed by 3 bases and 8 bases, with 9 bases remaining between them. The CDR3 totals 13 residues. The germline V gene encodes CDR1 SGDLS and CDR2 YYNGEE. For the CDR3, the DNA is TGTGCCAGCAGCGGGGGGAACCATTCACCCCTCCACTTT. This gives the protein CASSGGNHSPLHF.

Here the CDR3 reads CSVVLADYNEQFF. DNA of the CDR3: TGCAGCGTTGTTCTAGCGGATTACAATGAGCAGTTCTTC. The gene calls are TRBV29-1 and TRBJ2-1, with TRBD2 matching over 7 bases. This CDR3 spans 13 amino acids. Looked up from germline, CDR1 is SQVTM and CDR2 is ANQGSEA. V gave up 4 bases and J gave up 4 bases; unmatched junction bases: 4.

This clonotype has a count of ten or more. This chain links TRBV5-1 with TRBJ1-3; 7 bases match TRBD1. V dropped 1 base and J dropped 7; count of bases not matched to a gene: 8. Germline CDR1 and CDR2: SGHRS and YFSETQ. The CDR3 spans 15 residues. CDR3 DNA sequence: TGCGCCAGCAGCTTGCCTACAGGGGTCGGCAACACCATATATTTT. Its protein is CASSLPTGVGNTIYF. The complete variable domain, with remaining parts taken from reference TRBV5-1 and TRBJ1-3, reads KAGVTQTPRYLIKTRGQQVTLSCSPISGHRSVSWYQQTPGQGLQFLFEYFSETQRNKGNFPGRFSGRQFSNSRSEMNVSTLELGDSALYLCASSLPTGVGNTIYFGEGSWLTVV.